This T cell receptor beta chain was found in a study of T cells after yellow fever vaccination. TCRdb re-called the 5' RACE reads with MiXCR, one entry per CDR3 protein. The sample contains about 140,000 distinct CDR3 sequences, about 7% of which appear only once. The CDR3 is 17 amino acids. The junction had 7 bases not matched to a gene; V was cut back by 0 bases and J by 3 bases. Germline V gene data show CDR1 as MGHRA and CDR2 as YSYEKL. J is TRBJ2-3 and V is TRBV4-1, with 9 bases aligning to TRBD1. Source: CD4+ T cells sorted from PBMCs, taken 10 days after the yellow fever booster vaccination. This clonotype was sampled from a man aged 25 to 45 who received the YFV17D yellow fever vaccine. CDR3 DNA: TGCGCCAGCAGCCAAGAGTTCGGGACAGGGTGGACAGATACGCAGTATTTT. This translates into CASSQEFGTGWTDTQYF.